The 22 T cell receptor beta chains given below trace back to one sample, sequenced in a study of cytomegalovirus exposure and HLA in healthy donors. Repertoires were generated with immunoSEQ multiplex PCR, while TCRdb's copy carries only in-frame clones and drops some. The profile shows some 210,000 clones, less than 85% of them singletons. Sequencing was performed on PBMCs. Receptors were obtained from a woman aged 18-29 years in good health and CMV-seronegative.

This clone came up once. CDR3 residues: CASSGQGSGTGELFF. DNA of the CDR3: TGTGCCAGCAGCGGACAGGGTTCGGGCACCGGGGAGCTGTTTTTT. The chain combines TRBV11-3 with TRBJ2-2; 8 bases map to TRBD1. V trimming: 5 bases; J trimming: 4 bases; junction bases outside the gene matches: 6. Germline CDR1 is SGHNT and CDR2 is YENEEA. This CDR3 spans 15 amino acids. Variable domain in full (rest from reference TRBV11-3 and TRBJ2-2): EAGVVQSPRYKIIEKKQPVAFWCNPISGHNTLYWYLQNLGQGPELLIRYENEEAVDDSQLPKDRFSAERLKGVDSTLKIQPAELGDSAVYLCASSGQGSGTGELFFGEGSRLTVL.

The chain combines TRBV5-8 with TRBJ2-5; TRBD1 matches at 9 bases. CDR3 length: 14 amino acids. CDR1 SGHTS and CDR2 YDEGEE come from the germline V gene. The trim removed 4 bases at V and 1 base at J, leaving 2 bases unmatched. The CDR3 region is CASSGGQGQETQYF. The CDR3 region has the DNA TGTGCCAGCAGCGGGGGACAGGGCCAAGAGACCCAGTACTTC. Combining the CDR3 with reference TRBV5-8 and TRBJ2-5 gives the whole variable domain EAGVTQSPTHLIKTRGQQATLRCSPISGHTSVYWYQQALGLGLQFLLWYDEGEERNRGNFPPRFSGRQFPNYSSELNVNALELEDSALYLCASSGGQGQETQYFGPGTRLLVL.

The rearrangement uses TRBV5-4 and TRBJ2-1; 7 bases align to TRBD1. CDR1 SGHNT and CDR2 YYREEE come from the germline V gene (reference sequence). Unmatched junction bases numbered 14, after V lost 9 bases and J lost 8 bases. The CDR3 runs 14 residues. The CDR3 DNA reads TGTGCCACCACCTTCGGACAGGTAACCCATGAGCAGTTCTTC. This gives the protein CATTFGQVTHEQFF.

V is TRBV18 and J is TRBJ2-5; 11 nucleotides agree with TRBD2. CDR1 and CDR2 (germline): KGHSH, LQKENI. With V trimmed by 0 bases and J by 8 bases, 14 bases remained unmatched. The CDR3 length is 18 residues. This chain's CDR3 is CASSPPGRLAGTDETQYF. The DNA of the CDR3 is TGTGCCAGCTCACCACCGGGGCGACTAGCGGGGACGGACGAAACCCAGTACTTC.

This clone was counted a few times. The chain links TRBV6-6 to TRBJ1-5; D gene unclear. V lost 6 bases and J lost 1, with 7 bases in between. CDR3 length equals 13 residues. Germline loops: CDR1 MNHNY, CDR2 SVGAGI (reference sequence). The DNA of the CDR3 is TGTGCCAGCAGCTTAAAGAGCAATCAGCCCCAGCATTTT. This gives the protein CASSLKSNQPQHF.

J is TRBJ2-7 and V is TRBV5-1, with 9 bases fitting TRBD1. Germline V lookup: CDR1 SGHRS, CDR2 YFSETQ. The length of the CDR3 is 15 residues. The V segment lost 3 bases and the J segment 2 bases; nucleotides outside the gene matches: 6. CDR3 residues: CASSSGQGAPYEQYF. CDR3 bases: TGCGCCAGCAGCTCGGGACAGGGAGCCCCCTACGAGCAGTACTTC.

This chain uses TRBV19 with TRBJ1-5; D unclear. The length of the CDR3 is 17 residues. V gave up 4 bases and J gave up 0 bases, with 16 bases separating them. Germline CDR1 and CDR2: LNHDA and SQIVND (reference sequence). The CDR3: CASSTFPNRYSNQPQHF. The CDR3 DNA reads TGTGCCAGTAGTACCTTTCCCAACCGGTATAGCAATCAGCCCCAGCATTTT. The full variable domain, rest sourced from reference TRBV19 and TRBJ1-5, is DGGITQSPKYLFRKEGQNVTLSCEQNLNHDAMYWYRQDPGQGLRLIYYSQIVNDFQKGDIAEGYSVSREKKESFPLTVTSAQKNPTAFYLCASSTFPNRYSNQPQHFGDGTRLSIL.

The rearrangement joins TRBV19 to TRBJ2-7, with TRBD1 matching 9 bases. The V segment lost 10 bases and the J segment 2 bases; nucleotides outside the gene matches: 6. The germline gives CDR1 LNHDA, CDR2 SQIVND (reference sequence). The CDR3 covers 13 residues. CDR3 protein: CATRDRATYEQYF. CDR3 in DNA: TGTGCCACCCGGGACAGGGCAACCTACGAGCAGTACTTC.

CDR3 amino acids: CASLRRSSGVSGANVLTF. The CDR3, as DNA: TGTGCCAGTCTACGAAGGTCCTCTGGAGTCTCTGGGGCCAACGTCCTGACTTTC. This chain joins TRBV19 and TRBJ2-6; the D is unclear. The V gene lost 8 bases and the J gene lost 0 bases, with 20 bases spanning the gap. Germline-derived CDR1 and CDR2 are LNHDA and SQIVND (reference sequence). CDR3 length equals 18 residues.

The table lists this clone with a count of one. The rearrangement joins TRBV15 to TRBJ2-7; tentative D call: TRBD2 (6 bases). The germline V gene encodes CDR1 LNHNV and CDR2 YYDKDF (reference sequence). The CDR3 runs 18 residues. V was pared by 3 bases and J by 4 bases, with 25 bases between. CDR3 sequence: CATSSLSGFTGSLYEQYF. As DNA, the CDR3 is TGTGCCACCAGCAGCCTATCAGGGTTTACCGGGAGTCTGTACGAGCAGTACTTC.

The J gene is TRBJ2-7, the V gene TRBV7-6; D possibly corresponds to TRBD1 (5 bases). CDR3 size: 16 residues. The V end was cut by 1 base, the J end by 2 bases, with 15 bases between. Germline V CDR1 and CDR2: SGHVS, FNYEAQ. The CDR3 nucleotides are TGTGCCAGCAGCTTAGGAACAGGTGGTGGGGCCTACGAGCAGTACTTC. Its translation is CASSLGTGGGAYEQYF.

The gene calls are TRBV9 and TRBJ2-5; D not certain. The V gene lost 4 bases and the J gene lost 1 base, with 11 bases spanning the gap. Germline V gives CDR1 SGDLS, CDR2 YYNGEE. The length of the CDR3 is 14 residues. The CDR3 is CASSTSQSQETQYF. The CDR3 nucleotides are TGTGCCAGCAGCACATCACAGTCCCAAGAGACCCAGTACTTC.

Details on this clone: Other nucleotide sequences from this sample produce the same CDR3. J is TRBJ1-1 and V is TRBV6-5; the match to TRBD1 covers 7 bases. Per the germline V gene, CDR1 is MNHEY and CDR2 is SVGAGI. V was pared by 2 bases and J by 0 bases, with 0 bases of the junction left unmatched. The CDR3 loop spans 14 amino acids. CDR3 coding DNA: TGTGCCAGCAGTTACGGGACAGTGAACACTGAAGCTTTCTTT. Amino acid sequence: CASSYGTVNTEAFF.

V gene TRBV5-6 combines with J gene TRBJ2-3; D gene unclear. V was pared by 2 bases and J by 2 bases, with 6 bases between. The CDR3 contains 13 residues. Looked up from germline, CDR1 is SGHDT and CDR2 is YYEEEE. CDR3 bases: TGTGCCAGCAGCTTTTCCGCCACAGATACGCAGTATTTT. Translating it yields CASSFSATDTQYF.

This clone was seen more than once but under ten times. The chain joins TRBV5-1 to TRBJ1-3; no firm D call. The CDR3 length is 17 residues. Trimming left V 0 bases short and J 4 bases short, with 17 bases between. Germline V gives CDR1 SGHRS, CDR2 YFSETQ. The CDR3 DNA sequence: TGCGCCAGCAGCTTGGGCGGCTTCCAGGATGTAGGAAACACCATATATTTT. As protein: CASSLGGFQDVGNTIYF.

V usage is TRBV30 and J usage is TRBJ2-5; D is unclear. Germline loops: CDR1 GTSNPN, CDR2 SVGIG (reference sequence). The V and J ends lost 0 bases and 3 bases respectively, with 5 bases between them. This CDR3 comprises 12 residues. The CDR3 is CAWSVLEETQYF. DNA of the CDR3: TGTGCCTGGAGTGTACTGGAAGAGACCCAGTACTTC.

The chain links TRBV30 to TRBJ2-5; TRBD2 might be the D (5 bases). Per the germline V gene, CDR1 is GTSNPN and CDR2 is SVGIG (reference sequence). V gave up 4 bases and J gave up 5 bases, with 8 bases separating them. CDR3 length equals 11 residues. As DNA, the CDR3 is TGTGCCTGGACCCAGCGGGAGACCCAGTACTTC. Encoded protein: CAWTQRETQYF.

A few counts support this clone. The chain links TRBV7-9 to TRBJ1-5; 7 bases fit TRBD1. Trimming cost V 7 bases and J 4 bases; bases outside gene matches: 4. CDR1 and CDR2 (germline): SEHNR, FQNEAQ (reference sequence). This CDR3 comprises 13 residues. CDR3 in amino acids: CASTTTGNQPQHF. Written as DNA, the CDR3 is TGTGCCAGCACCACGACAGGGAATCAGCCCCAGCATTTT.

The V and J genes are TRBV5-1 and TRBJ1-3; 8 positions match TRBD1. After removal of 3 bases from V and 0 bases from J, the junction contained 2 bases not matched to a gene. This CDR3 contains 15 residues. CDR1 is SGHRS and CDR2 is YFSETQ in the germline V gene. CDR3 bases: TGCGCCAGCAGCTCGGGACAGGACTCTGGAAACACCATATATTTT. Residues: CASSSGQDSGNTIYF.

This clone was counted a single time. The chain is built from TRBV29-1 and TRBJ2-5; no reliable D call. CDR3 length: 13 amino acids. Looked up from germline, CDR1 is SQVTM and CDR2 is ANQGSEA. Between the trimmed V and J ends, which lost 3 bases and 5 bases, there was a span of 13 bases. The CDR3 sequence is CSVDFALGETQYF. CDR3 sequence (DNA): TGCAGCGTTGATTTCGCCCTGGGGGAGACCCAGTACTTC.

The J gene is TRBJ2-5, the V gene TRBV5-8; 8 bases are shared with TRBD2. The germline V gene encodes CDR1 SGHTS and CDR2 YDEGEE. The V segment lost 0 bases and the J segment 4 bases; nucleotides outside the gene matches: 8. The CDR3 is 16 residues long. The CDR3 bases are TGTGCCAGCAGCTTGGCCGGGGTAGCGGGGACAGAGACCCAGTACTTC. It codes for CASSLAGVAGTETQYF.

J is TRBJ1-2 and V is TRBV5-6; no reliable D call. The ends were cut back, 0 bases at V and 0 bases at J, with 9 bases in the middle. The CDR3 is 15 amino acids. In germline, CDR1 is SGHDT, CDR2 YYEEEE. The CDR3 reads CASSLEGGANYGYTF. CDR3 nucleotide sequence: TGTGCCAGCAGCTTGGAGGGCGGGGCTAACTATGGCTACACCTTC. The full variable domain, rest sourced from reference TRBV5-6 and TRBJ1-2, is DAGVTQSPTHLIKTRGQQVTLRCSPKSGHDTVSWYQQALGQGPQFIFQYYEEEERQRGNFPDRFSGHQFPNYSSELNVNALLLGDSALYLCASSLEGGANYGYTFGSGTRLTVV.